The present entry profiles one TCR beta chain with its context. The antigen remains unidentified. Using its own MiXCR run on the 5' RACE reads, TCRdb lists one record per CDR3 protein. Of fewer than 250,000 distinct CDR3 sequences detected, roughly a tenth appear once; the ten largest clones hold about 3%. This entry is derived from a study of CD8 T cells in ankylosing spondylitis. Whole-study results and caveats: A TCR beta motif of under 10 highly homologous variants seemed to mark ankylosing spondylitis blood. Earlier work had already found some motif variants in reactive arthritis synovial fluid and blood. Reported data indicate significant enrichment of disease-linked clones within matched ankylosing spondylitis synovial fluid.

This CDR3 has 12 amino acids. The V gene's germline CDR1 is DFQATT and CDR2 SNEGSKA (reference sequence). Deletions cut 3 bases from V and 1 base from J, with 6 bases between. This chain uses TRBV20-1 with TRBJ2-5; D is unclear. This receptor was identified in a male donor with ankylosing spondylitis or in good health (not recorded which). Specimen: blood, either unsorted or a sorted T cell fraction (not recorded which). The CDR3 nucleotides read TGCAGTGCTAGTATGTCCCAAGAGACCCAGTACTTC. Its translation: CSASMSQETQYF.